Listed below are T cell receptor beta chains from one sample, sequenced in a study of T cell repertoires in cytomegalovirus infection. What these receptors recognize is not known. A single record per CDR3 protein comes from TCRdb applying MiXCR to the reads. The sample carries 700,000 to 900,000 distinct CDR3 sequences, 29% recorded once. The source material was cultured CD8+ T cells from PBMCs, sampled from culture after CMV antigen stimulation. The receptors stem from a human donor in good health (CMV status not recorded). Some clones in this sample may be carry-over from other donors' samples. Both conserved end residues are part of each CDR3. The D gene is left open where the match is weak. Size values are once, few and many counts, or a class for expanded clones, and some rows have none.

CDR3 DNA,CDR3 protein,clone size,V gene,J gene,D gene
TGTGCCAGCAGCTTAGGTGTCAAAACCTACACCTTC,CASSLGVKTYTF,NA,TRBV7-9,TRBJ1-2,NA
TGTGCCATCAGGCGGGGGATCCACGAGCAGTACTTC,CAIRRGIHEQYF,NA,TRBV10-3,TRBJ2-7,TRBD2
TGTGCCAGCAGCTCCAGACCAGGGGAATGGACTGAAGCTTTCTTT,CASSSRPGEWTEAFF,NA,TRBV13,TRBJ1-1,NA
TGCGCCAGCAGCCAAGATGCTACCCGGTCCCCCTACAATGAGCAGTTCTTC,CASSQDATRSPYNEQFF,NA,TRBV4-3,TRBJ2-1,NA
TGTGCCAGCAGCTTAGCTGAGGAACCCACGAGCCAGTACTTC,CASSLAEEPTSQYF,few,TRBV7-9,TRBJ2-7,NA
TGTGCCAGCTCCGTTTCTCGGCATAACTATGGCTACACCTTC,CASSVSRHNYGYTF,NA,TRBV18,TRBJ1-2,NA
TGTGGCAGCAGCGCTTGGGAGGGTCGGAACCCGGGGGCCACCATATATTTT,CGSSAWEGRNPGATIYF,NA,TRBV11-2,TRBJ1-3,NA
TGTGCCAGCAGCCATTTTAACACTGAAGCTTTCTTT,CASSHFNTEAFF,many,TRBV12-3/TRBV12-4,TRBJ1-1,NA
TGTGCCAGCAGTTCCCGGACAGGCTCAACCTATGGCTACACCTTC,CASSSRTGSTYGYTF,few,TRBV6-6,TRBJ1-2,TRBD1
TGTGCCAGCAGTTACGCGGCAGACCGGTATCAACTGTTTTTT,CASSYAADRYQLFF,NA,TRBV6-5,TRBJ1-4,NA
TGTGCCATCAAACTCGCTGACAGACTCACCGGGGAGCTGTTTTTT,CAIKLADRLTGELFF,many,TRBV10-3,TRBJ2-2,NA
TGTGCCACCAGCAGAGCCCCTAGCACAGATACGCAGTATTTT,CATSRAPSTDTQYF,NA,TRBV15,TRBJ2-3,NA
TGTGCCAGCAGCTTAGTGTCGGTCGGTTTGGATACGCAGTATTTT,CASSLVSVGLDTQYF,NA,TRBV7-6,TRBJ2-3,NA
TGCGCCAGCAGCTACCGAAGCCCCGGGGAGCTGTTTTTT,CASSYRSPGELFF,few,TRBV5-1,TRBJ2-2,NA
TGTGCCAGCAGGGGGTACGAGCAGTACTTC,CASRGYEQYF,many,TRBV2,TRBJ2-7,NA
TGTGCTAGTGCCAACCCCCGCGGGCAGTACTTC,CASANPRGQYF,NA,TRBV12-5,TRBJ2-7,NA
TGTGCCAGCACCCAAGGGGGGTTTGAAAAACTGTTTTTT,CASTQGGFEKLFF,few,TRBV6-1,TRBJ1-4,NA
TGCAGTGCTAGAGATCTAGCGGGGGGCCACAATGAGCAGTTCTTC,CSARDLAGGHNEQFF,NA,TRBV20-1,TRBJ2-1,TRBD2
TGTGCCAGCAGCCCTAATAGGGCCCTGGGATATGGCTACACCTTC,CASSPNRALGYGYTF,few,TRBV7-9,TRBJ1-2,NA
TGTGCCAGCAGCCATGCTGGGGGGGGGGAATACAATGAGCAGTTCTTC,CASSHAGGGEYNEQFF,once,TRBV3-1,TRBJ2-1,TRBD2
TGTGCCATCAGTGATACCGGGACAGGGGGTACCGGGGAGCTGTTTTTT,CAISDTGTGGTGELFF,NA,TRBV10-3,TRBJ2-2,TRBD1
TGTGCCAGTGGACTAGGCTCCTACAATGAGCAGTTCTTC,CASGLGSYNEQFF,NA,TRBV27,TRBJ2-1,TRBD2
TGTGCCAGCAGTTACACATCTACGTCGCTCACTGAAGCTTTCTTT,CASSYTSTSLTEAFF,NA,TRBV6-5,TRBJ1-1,NA
TGCAGTGCGCGCCCCGGACTAGCGGGGGACTGGGAACCCACAGATACGCAGTATTTT,CSARPGLAGDWEPTDTQYF,NA,TRBV20-1,TRBJ2-3,TRBD2
TGCGCCAGCAGCTTCGGCGGGGCAGCCCAAGAGACCCAGTACTTC,CASSFGGAAQETQYF,NA,TRBV4-1,TRBJ2-5,NA
TGTGACAGCAGAGGAGCGGGGGTTAGCGCGTTATTC,CDSRGAGVSALF,NA,TRBV7-6,TRBJ2-1,TRBD2
TGTGCCAGCAGCCTGGGACAGGGGGCGTTCGAGCAGTACTTC,CASSLGQGAFEQYF,once,TRBV5-5,TRBJ2-7,TRBD1
TGTGCCAGCAGTGAAAACCCCCAGGAAGGATCACCCCTCCACTTT,CASSENPQEGSPLHF,few,TRBV2,TRBJ1-6,NA
TGTGCCAGCAGTCCGCGGGGGTACAACACAGATACGCAGTATTTT,CASSPRGYNTDTQYF,NA,TRBV12-3/TRBV12-4,TRBJ2-3,TRBD2
TGTGCCAGCAGCTTGGGTGGGTCGCCCCAGCATTTT,CASSLGGSPQHF,few,TRBV5-6,TRBJ1-5,NA
TGTGCCAGCAGGTTGCCCGGCGGTGGAGCTTTCTTT,CASRLPGGGAFF,many,TRBV7-9,TRBJ1-1,NA
TGTGCCAGCAGGGCCGAGACTAGCGGGGTCAGCACCGGGGAGCTGTTTTTT,CASRAETSGVSTGELFF,few,TRBV7-3,TRBJ2-2,TRBD2
TGTGCCAGCAGTTTATCGTTGACGACCAACGAGCAGTACTTC,CASSLSLTTNEQYF,few,TRBV27,TRBJ2-7,NA